The rows below give T cell receptor beta chains drawn from one sample of a study of human thymus T cells. Repertoires were generated with immunoSEQ multiplex PCR, while TCRdb's copy carries only in-frame clones and drops some. The data show about 78,000 clones, roughly 96% seen once. Sequenced material: thymus tissue. The receptors come from a boy in the first two years of life with a congenital heart defect but otherwise immunologically healthy. The CDR3 runs from the conserved cysteine through the conserved F or W. A D gene is named only where the DNA matches it firmly. The size entry is marked missing in some rows and otherwise reads once, few, many or a size class.

abundance	j_gene	v_gene	d_gene	CDR3nt	CDR3aa
-	TRBJ2-1	TRBV4-2	TRBD2	TGTGCCAGCAGCCAAGATCGGAGCGGGGGTAGAAATGAGCAGTTCTTC	CASSQDRSGGRNEQFF
-	TRBJ2-1	TRBV29-1	TRBD2	TGCAGCGTTGAGGAACTGGCGGGAGAGAACAATGAGCAGTTCTTC	CSVEELAGENNEQFF
-	TRBJ2-2	TRBV28	-	TGTGCCAGCAGTTTATGCGAGGGCAGCGCGAACACCGGGGAGCTGTTTTTT	CASSLCEGSANTGELFF
once	TRBJ1-1	TRBV27	TRBD1	TGTGCCAGCAGATCCAGGGGGCGAGGCACTGAAGCTTTCTTT	CASRSRGRGTEAFF
-	TRBJ1-2	TRBV6-1	TRBD1	TGTGCCAGCCAAGCGGCCAGGGGGGTCGGCTACACCTTC	CASQAARGVGYTF
-	TRBJ1-2	TRBV6-1	-	TGTGCCAGCAGTGAAACAGGTTCGGGGGGCTCTAACTATGGCTACACCTTC	CASSETGSGGSNYGYTF
-	TRBJ2-5	TRBV6-6	-	TGTGCCAGCAGTCGAGACAGAATAAAGGAGACCCAGTACTTC	CASSRDRIKETQYF
-	TRBJ1-2	TRBV5-5	-	TGTGCCAGCAGCTTGGTTATCAGGACCTATTATGGCTACACCTTC	CASSLVIRTYYGYTF
once	TRBJ1-4	TRBV25-1	-	TGTGCCAGCAGTGGGGTGACAGGCTCCCCCGAAAAACTGTTTTTT	CASSGVTGSPEKLFF
-	TRBJ1-4	TRBV27	-	TGTGCCAGCAGTTTATCGGAGGTGACTAATGAAAAACTGTTTTTT	CASSLSEVTNEKLFF
once	TRBJ2-7	TRBV5-1	TRBD2	TGCGCCAGCAGCCCCTTTCTAGCGGGGAATTCCTACGAGCAGTACTTC	CASSPFLAGNSYEQYF
-	TRBJ2-1	TRBV7-6	-	TGTGCCAGCAGCTGGGGGGGCGGGCAGAGCTCCTACAATGAGCAGTTCTTC	CASSWGGGQSSYNEQFF
-	TRBJ2-1	TRBV10-3	-	TGTGCCATCAGTGAGTCCCCCAATGAGCAGTTCTTC	CAISESPNEQFF
-	TRBJ2-1	TRBV10-2	TRBD1	TGCGCCAGCAGTGATGGACAGGGGGCGCCAAGACGATCGTACGACAATGAGCAGTTCTTC	CASSDGQGAPRRSYDNEQFF
once	TRBJ2-1	TRBV4-1	-	TGCGCCAGCAGCCAAGATCTGGGGTTCCAGATAAGTGAGCAGTTCTTC	CASSQDLGFQISEQFF
-	TRBJ1-2	TRBV27	-	TGTGCCAGCAGTTTAGGGCACGGCTATGGCTACACCTTC	CASSLGHGYGYTF
once	TRBJ1-3	TRBV6-1	-	TGTGCCAGCAGCGACACGGGAAACACCATATATTTT	CASSDTGNTIYF
-	TRBJ2-3	TRBV10-3	-	TGTGCCATCAGTGGTAGCGACTACCGAATCCCCACAGATACGCAGTATTTT	CAISGSDYRIPTDTQYF
-	TRBJ1-3	TRBV6-9	-	TGTGCCAGCAGTTACAGGACAGGAAACACCATATATTTT	CASSYRTGNTIYF
once	TRBJ2-7	TRBV7-9	TRBD2	TGTGCCAGCAGCTTGGGAGGGTTAAGCTCCTACGAGCAGTACTTC	CASSLGGLSSYEQYF
-	TRBJ1-2	TRBV2	-	TGTGCCAGCAGTCACGGGGGGGCCGGCTATGGCTACACCTTC	CASSHGGAGYGYTF
-	TRBJ1-2	TRBV9	-	TGTGCCAGCAGCGAAGCACCGGGGGGGCCCCATTATGGCTACACCTTC	CASSEAPGGPHYGYTF
-	TRBJ2-2	TRBV5-1	TRBD2	TGCGCCAGCAGCCCGATACCTCTAGGACTAGCGGGAGGAGGCGGGGAGCTGTTTTTT	CASSPIPLGLAGGGGELFF
-	TRBJ1-1	TRBV10-2	-	TGCGCCAGCAGCCTGGGACTCACGAACACTGAAGCTTTCTTT	CASSLGLTNTEAFF
-	TRBJ1-6	TRBV7-4	TRBD1	TGTGCCAGCAGCCCCGGACAGGGGGGCGCACCCCTCCACTTT	CASSPGQGGAPLHF
-	TRBJ2-7	TRBV27	TRBD1	TGTGCCAGCAGTCTACAGGGGGACGACGAGCAGTACTTC	CASSLQGDDEQYF
-	TRBJ1-5	TRBV2	-	TGTGCCAGCCGGTCGACAGACGCTCTCATTCAGCCCCAGCATTTT	CASRSTDALIQPQHF
-	TRBJ2-2	TRBV29-1	TRBD2	TGCAGCGTTGGAGGCCCCCTAGCGGGGGGGCCCGGCACCGGGGAGCTGTTTTTT	CSVGGPLAGGPGTGELFF
-	TRBJ2-5	TRBV7-9	-	TGTGCCAGCAGAGGCAGGGTGAAGACCCAGTACTTC	CASRGRVKTQYF
-	TRBJ2-6	TRBV7-6	-	TGTGCCAGCAGCTTAGCGGATGGACCCCCAAGTGGGTCTGGGGCCAACGTCCTGACTTTC	CASSLADGPPSGSGANVLTF
-	TRBJ2-1	TRBV19	TRBD2	TGTGCCAGTAGTATAGAAGCGGGAGGGCCCCCCAATGAGCAGTTCTTC	CASSIEAGGPPNEQFF
once	TRBJ2-1	TRBV7-6	TRBD2	TGTGCCAGCAGAGAGACTAGCGGGAGGCCCAAAGTCTACAATGAGCAGTTCTTC	CASRETSGRPKVYNEQFF
-	TRBJ1-3	TRBV30	-	TGTGCCTGGAGGCTTGGGGGGGTAGCTGGAAACACCATATATTTT	CAWRLGGVAGNTIYF
-	TRBJ2-3	TRBV19	-	TGTGCCAGTTTGGACTATACATGCGGCACAGATACGCAGTATTTT	CASLDYTCGTDTQYF
-	TRBJ1-2	TRBV11-1	TRBD1	TGTGCCAGCAGCCCCGCCAGGACAGGGCCTTATGGCTACACCTTC	CASSPARTGPYGYTF
-	TRBJ2-3	TRBV27	TRBD1	TGTGCCAGCAGTTTAAGGGGGCCTGTTTGCACGCGAACGCAGTATTTT	CASSLRGPVCTRTQYF
-	TRBJ1-1	TRBV7-2	TRBD1	TGTGCCAGCAGAAACCAACCAGGGGGCACTGAAGCTTTCTTT	CASRNQPGGTEAFF